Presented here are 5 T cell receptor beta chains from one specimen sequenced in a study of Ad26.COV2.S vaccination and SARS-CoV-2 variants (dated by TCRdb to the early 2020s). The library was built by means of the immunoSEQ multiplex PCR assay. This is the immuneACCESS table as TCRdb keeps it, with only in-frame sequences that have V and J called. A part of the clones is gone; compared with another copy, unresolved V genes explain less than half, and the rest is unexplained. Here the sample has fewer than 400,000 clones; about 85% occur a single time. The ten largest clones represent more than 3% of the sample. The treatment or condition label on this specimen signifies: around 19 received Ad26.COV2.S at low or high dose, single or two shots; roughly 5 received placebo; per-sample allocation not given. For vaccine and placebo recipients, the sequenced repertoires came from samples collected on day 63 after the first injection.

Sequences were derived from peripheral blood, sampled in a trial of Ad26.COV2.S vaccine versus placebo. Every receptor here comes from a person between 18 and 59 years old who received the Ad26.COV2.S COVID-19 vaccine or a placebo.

The CDR3 loop reads CASSYIAPSDTQYF. The CDR3 DNA sequence: TGTGCCAGCAGTTACATCGCCCCGTCAGATACGCAGTATTTT. The chain combines TRBV6-2 or TRBV6-3 with TRBJ2-3; D gene uncertain. The length of the CDR3 is 14 residues. Germline V gene lookup returns CDR1 MNHEY and CDR2 SVGEGT. Trimming pared 2 bases from V and 4 bases from J, leaving 10 bases between.

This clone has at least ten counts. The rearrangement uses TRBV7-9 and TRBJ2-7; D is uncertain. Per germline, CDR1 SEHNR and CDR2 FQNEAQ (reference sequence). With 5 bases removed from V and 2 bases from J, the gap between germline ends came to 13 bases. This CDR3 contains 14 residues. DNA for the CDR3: TGTGCCAGCAGCCCGTACAAGGACCCCTACGAGCAGTACTTC. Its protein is CASSPYKDPYEQYF.

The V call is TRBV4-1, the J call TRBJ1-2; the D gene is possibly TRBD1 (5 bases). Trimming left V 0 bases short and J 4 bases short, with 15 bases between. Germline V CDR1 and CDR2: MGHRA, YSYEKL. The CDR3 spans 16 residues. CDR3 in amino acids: CASSQDPAGSPYGYTF. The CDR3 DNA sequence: TGCGCCAGCAGCCAAGATCCGGCAGGGAGTCCCTATGGCTACACCTTC.

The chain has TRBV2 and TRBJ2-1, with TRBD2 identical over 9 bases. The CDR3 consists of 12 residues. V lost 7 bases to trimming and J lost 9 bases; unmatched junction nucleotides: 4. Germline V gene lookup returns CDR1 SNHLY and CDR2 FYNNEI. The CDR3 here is CASILAGIEQFF. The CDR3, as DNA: TGTGCCAGCATCCTAGCGGGGATTGAGCAGTTCTTC.

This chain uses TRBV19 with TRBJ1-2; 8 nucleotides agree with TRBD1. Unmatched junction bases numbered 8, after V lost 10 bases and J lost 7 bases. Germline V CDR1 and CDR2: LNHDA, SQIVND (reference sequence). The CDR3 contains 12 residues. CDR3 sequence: CATSPTGAGYTF. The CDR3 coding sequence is TGTGCCACCTCACCGACAGGGGCTGGCTACACCTTC.